These T cell receptor beta chains were read from a single sample in a study of blood T cell repertoires in COVID-19. Here immunoSEQ multiplex PCR was the method, and the copy in TCRdb shows in-frame clones only, minus some. The repertoire holds 250,000 to 300,000 clones, with 86% as singletons. The sample was peripheral blood. Receptors originate from a woman in her 70s with COVID-19, enrolled during active disease. CDR3s include the opening cysteine and the closing phenylalanine or tryptophan. The order of the fields is D gene, V gene, J gene, clone size, CDR3 protein, CDR3 DNA. D genes are given only for firm matches. Clone size, where shown, is once, few, many, or a class for clones that have expanded.

d_gene: TRBD1
v_gene: TRBV19
j_gene: TRBJ1-1
abundance: -
CDR3aa: CASSRAGQMNTEAFF
CDR3nt: TGTGCCAGTAGTCGCGCGGGACAGATGAACACTGAAGCTTTCTTT

d_gene: TRBD2
v_gene: TRBV5-1
j_gene: TRBJ2-5
abundance: -
CDR3aa: CASSFTGRGGDQETQYF
CDR3nt: TGCGCCAGCAGCTTCACAGGCCGGGGAGGGGACCAAGAGACCCAGTACTTC

d_gene: -
v_gene: TRBV6-5
j_gene: TRBJ1-4
abundance: -
CDR3aa: CASRRDVEKLFF
CDR3nt: TGTGCCAGCCGTCGGGATGTTGAAAAACTGTTTTTT

d_gene: TRBD1
v_gene: TRBV9
j_gene: TRBJ2-5
abundance: -
CDR3aa: CASSRQGPPLQETQYF
CDR3nt: TGTGCCAGCAGCAGACAGGGGCCCCCCCTCCAAGAGACCCAGTACTTC

d_gene: TRBD1
v_gene: TRBV5-1
j_gene: TRBJ2-5
abundance: once
CDR3aa: CASTSRGTGGGETQYF
CDR3nt: TGCGCCAGCACCTCCCGTGGGACAGGGGGCGGAGAGACCCAGTACTTC

d_gene: -
v_gene: TRBV7-9
j_gene: TRBJ1-1
abundance: once
CDR3aa: CASSLQSGNTEAFF
CDR3nt: TGTGCCAGCAGCTTACAATCGGGTAACACTGAAGCTTTCTTT

d_gene: TRBD1
v_gene: TRBV10-3
j_gene: TRBJ2-1
abundance: -
CDR3aa: CAISESLGTALRGQFF
CDR3nt: TGTGCCATCAGTGAGTCTCTAGGGACAGCCCTAAGGGGGCAGTTCTTC

d_gene: -
v_gene: TRBV5-1
j_gene: TRBJ2-2
abundance: few
CDR3aa: CASSSGIQGNTGELFF
CDR3nt: TGCGCCAGCAGCTCGGGTATACAGGGAAACACCGGGGAGCTGTTTTTT

d_gene: TRBD1
v_gene: TRBV5-1
j_gene: TRBJ1-2
abundance: -
CDR3aa: CASSSPDRGPYGYTF
CDR3nt: TGCGCCAGCAGCTCGCCGGACAGGGGCCCCTATGGCTACACCTTC

d_gene: TRBD2
v_gene: TRBV7-8
j_gene: TRBJ2-7
abundance: -
CDR3aa: CASSPSGGGEQYF
CDR3nt: TGTGCCAGCAGCCCCAGCGGGGGCGGCGAGCAGTACTTC

d_gene: -
v_gene: TRBV19
j_gene: TRBJ1-1
abundance: -
CDR3aa: CASFRRGKDTEAFF
CDR3nt: TGTGCCAGTTTCCGCCGGGGGAAGGACACTGAAGCTTTCTTT

d_gene: -
v_gene: TRBV12-3/TRBV12-4
j_gene: TRBJ1-2
abundance: -
CDR3aa: CASSETLDYGYTF
CDR3nt: TGTGCCAGCAGTGAGACACTAGACTATGGCTACACCTTC

d_gene: -
v_gene: TRBV4-3
j_gene: TRBJ2-7
abundance: once
CDR3aa: CASSPEALTPEQYF
CDR3nt: TGCGCCAGCAGCCCTGAGGCTCTCACTCCCGAGCAGTACTTC

d_gene: -
v_gene: TRBV24-1
j_gene: TRBJ1-2
abundance: -
CDR3aa: CATSERSYGYTF
CDR3nt: TGTGCCACCAGTGAACGCAGCTATGGCTACACCTTC

d_gene: TRBD1
v_gene: TRBV19
j_gene: TRBJ1-2
abundance: -
CDR3aa: CASSTPGQGARAEGYTF
CDR3nt: TGTGCCAGTAGTACTCCGGGACAGGGGGCGAGGGCTGAAGGCTACACCTTC

d_gene: -
v_gene: TRBV10-2
j_gene: TRBJ2-7
abundance: -
CDR3aa: CASSPQPYEQYF
CDR3nt: TGCGCCAGCAGCCCACAACCCTACGAGCAGTACTTC

d_gene: TRBD2
v_gene: TRBV5-1
j_gene: TRBJ2-1
abundance: -
CDR3aa: CASSAGLLTNNEQFF
CDR3nt: TGCGCCAGCAGCGCGGGACTACTCACCAACAATGAGCAGTTCTTC

d_gene: -
v_gene: TRBV27
j_gene: TRBJ1-5
abundance: -
CDR3aa: CASSRTGLSNQPQHF
CDR3nt: TGTGCCAGCAGTCGTACGGGACTTAGCAATCAGCCCCAGCATTTT

d_gene: -
v_gene: TRBV3-1/TRBV3-2
j_gene: TRBJ1-2
abundance: -
CDR3aa: CASSQGQSPWRGYTF
CDR3nt: TGTGCCAGCAGCCAAGGTCAATCGCCATGGAGGGGCTACACCTTC

d_gene: -
v_gene: TRBV3-1/TRBV3-2
j_gene: TRBJ1-4
abundance: -
CDR3aa: CASSSREDLQSVGEKLFF
CDR3nt: TGTGCCAGCAGTTCAAGAGAGGACTTACAATCAGTTGGGGAAAAACTATTTTTT

d_gene: TRBD1
v_gene: TRBV7-9
j_gene: TRBJ2-7
abundance: -
CDR3aa: CASSFQGATSYEQYF
CDR3nt: TGTGCCAGCAGCTTCCAGGGGGCCACCTCCTACGAGCAGTACTTC

d_gene: TRBD1
v_gene: TRBV6-5
j_gene: TRBJ1-4
abundance: -
CDR3aa: CASRGTGVDEKLFF
CDR3nt: TGTGCCAGCAGGGGGACAGGGGTAGATGAAAAACTGTTTTTT

d_gene: TRBD1
v_gene: TRBV12-3/TRBV12-4
j_gene: TRBJ1-2
abundance: -
CDR3aa: CASAWDREGYTF
CDR3nt: TGTGCCAGCGCCTGGGACAGGGAGGGCTACACCTTC

d_gene: TRBD2
v_gene: TRBV9
j_gene: TRBJ2-7
abundance: -
CDR3aa: CASSVGTSGGLSYEQYF
CDR3nt: TGTGCCAGCAGCGTCGGGACTAGCGGGGGCCTCTCCTACGAGCAGTACTTC

d_gene: TRBD2
v_gene: TRBV3-1/TRBV3-2
j_gene: TRBJ2-3
abundance: -
CDR3aa: CASSPQTSGGATDTQYF
CDR3nt: TGTGCCAGCAGCCCTCAGACTAGCGGGGGGGCAACAGATACGCAGTATTTT

d_gene: -
v_gene: TRBV19
j_gene: TRBJ1-2
abundance: -
CDR3aa: CASRRQDLDYGYTF
CDR3nt: TGTGCCAGTAGGCGACAGGATTTAGATTATGGCTACACCTTC

d_gene: TRBD2
v_gene: TRBV12-5
j_gene: TRBJ2-5
abundance: -
CDR3aa: CASGTPAVAGEETQYF
CDR3nt: TGTGCTAGTGGAACCCCTGCGGTAGCGGGGGAAGAGACCCAGTACTTC

d_gene: -
v_gene: TRBV28
j_gene: TRBJ1-3
abundance: once
CDR3aa: CASSLPQTAGNTIYF
CDR3nt: TGTGCCAGCAGTTTACCGCAGACAGCTGGAAACACCATATATTTT

d_gene: -
v_gene: TRBV27
j_gene: TRBJ2-6
abundance: few
CDR3aa: CASGSTVQYSGANVLTF
CDR3nt: TGTGCCAGCGGATCGACAGTTCAATACTCTGGGGCCAACGTCCTGACTTTC

d_gene: TRBD1
v_gene: TRBV27
j_gene: TRBJ2-1
abundance: -
CDR3aa: CASSLDRGEQFF
CDR3nt: TGTGCCAGCAGTTTAGACAGGGGGGAGCAGTTCTTC

d_gene: -
v_gene: TRBV5-1
j_gene: TRBJ1-1
abundance: -
CDR3aa: CASTIGDSNTEAFF
CDR3nt: TGCGCCAGCACCATTGGGGACTCCAACACTGAAGCTTTCTTT

d_gene: -
v_gene: TRBV2
j_gene: TRBJ2-3
abundance: -
CDR3aa: CASSEGGGDTDTQYF
CDR3nt: TGTGCCAGCAGTGAGGGAGGCGGGGACACAGATACGCAGTATTTT

d_gene: -
v_gene: TRBV9
j_gene: TRBJ2-3
abundance: -
CDR3aa: CASRAGPSTDTQYF
CDR3nt: TGTGCCAGCAGGGCAGGGCCTAGCACAGATACGCAGTATTTT

d_gene: -
v_gene: TRBV30
j_gene: TRBJ1-1
abundance: -
CDR3aa: CAWSAISGSEAFF
CDR3nt: TGTGCCTGGAGTGCCATCTCGGGGTCTGAAGCTTTCTTT

d_gene: -
v_gene: TRBV6-5
j_gene: TRBJ2-7
abundance: -
CDR3aa: CASSPGHYYEQYF
CDR3nt: TGTGCCAGCAGTCCGGGACATTACTACGAGCAGTACTTC

d_gene: -
v_gene: TRBV28
j_gene: TRBJ2-5
abundance: -
CDR3aa: CASSRSLGGPLPETQYF
CDR3nt: TGTGCCAGCAGCCGATCTCTGGGGGGGCCACTACCAGAGACCCAGTACTTC

d_gene: TRBD1
v_gene: TRBV2
j_gene: TRBJ1-4
abundance: -
CDR3aa: CASLGQGHEKLFF
CDR3nt: TGTGCCAGTTTGGGACAGGGGCATGAAAAACTGTTTTTT

d_gene: TRBD1
v_gene: TRBV6-5
j_gene: TRBJ2-7
abundance: -
CDR3aa: CASIADRGRYEQYF
CDR3nt: TGTGCCAGCATCGCGGACAGGGGGCGATACGAGCAGTACTTC

d_gene: TRBD1
v_gene: TRBV19
j_gene: TRBJ1-2
abundance: -
CDR3aa: CASSPRTGEGYTF
CDR3nt: TGTGCCAGTAGTCCCCGGACAGGGGAGGGCTACACCTTC

d_gene: TRBD1
v_gene: TRBV5-5
j_gene: TRBJ2-3
abundance: -
CDR3aa: CASSLSGGSDTQYF
CDR3nt: TGTGCCAGCAGCTTGTCAGGGGGCAGTGATACGCAGTATTTT

d_gene: TRBD1
v_gene: TRBV11-3
j_gene: TRBJ1-2
abundance: -
CDR3aa: CASSSEWGQGGYGYTF
CDR3nt: TGTGCCAGCAGCTCCGAGTGGGGACAGGGGGGATATGGCTACACCTTC

d_gene: TRBD1
v_gene: TRBV5-1
j_gene: TRBJ1-4
abundance: -
CDR3aa: CASTRTGDEKLFF
CDR3nt: TGCGCCAGCACGAGGACAGGGGATGAAAAACTGTTTTTT

d_gene: -
v_gene: TRBV24-1
j_gene: TRBJ2-3
abundance: -
CDR3aa: CATSDPTGLGTDTQYF
CDR3nt: TGTGCCACCAGTGACCCCACAGGGTTGGGCACAGATACGCAGTATTTT

d_gene: -
v_gene: TRBV29-1
j_gene: TRBJ2-2
abundance: few
CDR3aa: CSASLAHTGELFF
CDR3nt: TGCAGCGCCTCCTTGGCCCACACCGGGGAGCTGTTTTTT

d_gene: -
v_gene: TRBV19
j_gene: TRBJ2-7
abundance: -
CDR3aa: CASSIGGRRPYEQYF
CDR3nt: TGTGCCAGTAGTATAGGAGGGCGCAGACCCTACGAGCAGTACTTC

d_gene: TRBD1
v_gene: TRBV28
j_gene: TRBJ1-4
abundance: -
CDR3aa: CASRPPGTVNEKLFF
CDR3nt: TGTGCCAGCAGACCCCCCGGGACAGTTAATGAAAAACTGTTTTTT

d_gene: -
v_gene: TRBV6-5
j_gene: TRBJ1-5
abundance: -
CDR3aa: CASSYSGGRSQPQHF
CDR3nt: TGTGCCAGCAGTTACTCGGGGGGGCGAAGTCAGCCCCAGCATTTT

d_gene: TRBD2
v_gene: TRBV5-4
j_gene: TRBJ2-5
abundance: -
CDR3aa: CASSSFGAGAEETQYF
CDR3nt: TGTGCCAGCAGCTCCTTTGGAGCGGGGGCCGAGGAGACCCAGTACTTC

d_gene: TRBD2
v_gene: TRBV24-1
j_gene: TRBJ2-3
abundance: -
CDR3aa: CATSDLGTSDRTQYF
CDR3nt: TGTGCCACCAGTGATTTGGGGACTAGCGACCGTACGCAGTATTTT

d_gene: TRBD1
v_gene: TRBV18
j_gene: TRBJ2-7
abundance: -
CDR3aa: CASSRGTGSSYEQYF
CDR3nt: TGTGCCAGCTCGCGTGGGACAGGCAGCTCCTACGAGCAGTACTTC

d_gene: -
v_gene: TRBV5-1
j_gene: TRBJ2-7
abundance: once
CDR3aa: CASSLDTGKAYEQYF
CDR3nt: TGCGCCAGCAGCTTGGATACAGGGAAGGCCTACGAGCAGTACTTC

d_gene: TRBD1
v_gene: TRBV7-2
j_gene: TRBJ2-7
abundance: few
CDR3aa: CASSLGQGGEQYF
CDR3nt: TGTGCCAGCAGCCTGGGACAGGGCGGGGAGCAGTACTTC

d_gene: -
v_gene: TRBV15
j_gene: TRBJ1-4
abundance: -
CDR3aa: CATSRDMRTNEKLFF
CDR3nt: TGTGCCACCAGCAGAGATATGAGAACTAATGAAAAACTGTTTTTT

d_gene: -
v_gene: TRBV13
j_gene: TRBJ1-1
abundance: -
CDR3aa: CASSLAVPRTEAFF
CDR3nt: TGTGCCAGCAGCTTAGCAGTTCCGAGGACTGAAGCTTTCTTT

d_gene: TRBD1
v_gene: TRBV5-1
j_gene: TRBJ1-3
abundance: few
CDR3aa: CASSGGQGPSSGNTIYF
CDR3nt: TGCGCCAGCAGCGGTGGACAGGGTCCTTCCTCTGGAAACACCATATATTTT